This T cell receptor (beta chain) was found in a study of PD-L1 blockade in urothelial cancer. Study-wide context: Men with urothelial cancer arising in the bladder made up about 90% of the roughly 30 patients.

Per germline, CDR1 ENHRY and CDR2 SYGVKD. The V gene end was trimmed by 6 bases and the J gene end by 2 bases; junction bases not matched to a gene: 7. CDR3 length: 14 residues. Repertoires were generated with immunoSEQ multiplex PCR, while TCRdb's copy carries only in-frame clones and drops some. This sample has tens of thousands of clones; 82% occur once, and the top ten carry roughly 3.2%. This clone appeared many times. The J gene is TRBJ2-7, the V gene TRBV10-3, with 7 nucleotides matching TRBD1. The sample was PBMCs, taken around atezolizumab (anti-PD-L1) treatment. The TCR comes from a man between 70 and 80 years old with urothelial cancer. The CDR3 DNA reads as TGTGCCATCAGGAAGACAGGGTACCCCTACGAGCAGTACTTC. Translation gives CAIRKTGYPYEQYF.